These T cell receptor beta chains were read from a single sample in a study of shared clonotypes between healthy human individuals. Clones were read by immunoSEQ multiplex PCR, and TCRdb kept only the in-frame ones, dropping some. The data show approximately 100,000 clones, over 65% seen once. The sequencing sample was made of memory CD8+ T cells sorted from blood. These receptors were taken from a woman younger than 45 in good health. CDR3s include the opening cysteine and the closing phenylalanine or tryptophan. A D gene is named only where the DNA matches it firmly. Size is omitted from some rows. Given values are once, few, many or a class for expanded clones.

cdr3_length: 17
d_call: TRBD1
j_call: TRBJ1-3
clone_size: NA
v_call: TRBV7-3
cdr3_nt: TGTGCCAGCAGCCCGGGGACAGGGCCCTTCTCTGGAAACACCATATATTTT
cdr3_aa: CASSPGTGPFSGNTIYF

cdr3_length: 18
d_call: NA
j_call: TRBJ2-3
clone_size: few
v_call: TRBV10-3
cdr3_nt: TGTGCCATCAAGGCTACAGGGAACAGCGGGAATCGCACAGATACGCAGTATTTT
cdr3_aa: CAIKATGNSGNRTDTQYF

cdr3_length: 15
d_call: TRBD2
j_call: TRBJ2-2
clone_size: NA
v_call: TRBV6-4
cdr3_nt: TGTGCCAGCAGTGCGGGACTAGGAGACACCGGGGAGCTGTTTTTT
cdr3_aa: CASSAGLGDTGELFF

cdr3_length: 14
d_call: NA
j_call: TRBJ1-1
clone_size: many
v_call: TRBV2
cdr3_nt: TGTGCCAGCAGTGATGCGGGCGCGATCTCCCAAGCTTTCTTT
cdr3_aa: CASSDAGAISQAFF

cdr3_length: 15
d_call: NA
j_call: TRBJ1-1
clone_size: NA
v_call: TRBV6-5
cdr3_nt: TGTGCCAGCAGTTACTCTCCGGATATGAACACTGAAGCTTTCTTT
cdr3_aa: CASSYSPDMNTEAFF

cdr3_length: 13
d_call: NA
j_call: TRBJ2-7
clone_size: NA
v_call: TRBV2
cdr3_nt: TGTGCCACCAGGGACTCCCCACGGGAGGAGCAGTACTTC
cdr3_aa: CATRDSPREEQYF

cdr3_length: 11
d_call: NA
j_call: TRBJ2-1
clone_size: NA
v_call: TRBV20-1
cdr3_nt: TGCAGTGCTAGCGGGAGAAATGAGCAGTTCTTC
cdr3_aa: CSASGRNEQFF

cdr3_length: 17
d_call: NA
j_call: TRBJ2-6
clone_size: NA
v_call: TRBV28
cdr3_nt: TGTGCCAGCAGTTGGGACCGAAGTAGCTCTGGGGCCAACGTCCTGACTTTC
cdr3_aa: CASSWDRSSSGANVLTF

cdr3_length: 15
d_call: TRBD2
j_call: TRBJ2-7
clone_size: NA
v_call: TRBV10-3
cdr3_nt: TGTGCCATCAGTGAGCAGCGGGGCCCTTATAGAGAGCAGTACTTC
cdr3_aa: CAISEQRGPYREQYF

cdr3_length: 14
d_call: TRBD1
j_call: TRBJ2-1
clone_size: NA
v_call: TRBV5-6
cdr3_nt: TGTGCCAGCAGCTTGGCCGGGTGGACAGGGGAGCAGTTCTTC
cdr3_aa: CASSLAGWTGEQFF

cdr3_length: 15
d_call: TRBD1
j_call: TRBJ1-5
clone_size: NA
v_call: TRBV5-1
cdr3_nt: TGCGCCAGCAGCCTCCGGACAGGTCATAATCAGCCCCAGCATTTT
cdr3_aa: CASSLRTGHNQPQHF

cdr3_length: 14
d_call: NA
j_call: TRBJ1-2
clone_size: NA
v_call: TRBV7-9
cdr3_nt: TGTGCCAGCAGCTTAGGCGGAGGGACCAGTGCCTACACCTTC
cdr3_aa: CASSLGGGTSAYTF

cdr3_length: 16
d_call: NA
j_call: TRBJ1-1
clone_size: NA
v_call: TRBV10-3
cdr3_nt: TGTGCCACCAAAGGGGACCCCATAGGCGGTTTCACTGAAGCTTTCTTT
cdr3_aa: CATKGDPIGGFTEAFF

cdr3_length: 14
d_call: TRBD2
j_call: TRBJ2-3
clone_size: NA
v_call: TRBV6-1
cdr3_nt: TGTGCCAGCAGACGACTAGCGGGCTCCGATACGCAGTATTTT
cdr3_aa: CASRRLAGSDTQYF

cdr3_length: 16
d_call: NA
j_call: TRBJ1-2
clone_size: NA
v_call: TRBV4-1
cdr3_nt: TGCGCCAGCAGCCAACACCCGGGCAAGGGGCACTATGGCTACACCTTC
cdr3_aa: CASSQHPGKGHYGYTF

cdr3_length: 15
d_call: TRBD1
j_call: TRBJ2-1
clone_size: few
v_call: TRBV29-1
cdr3_nt: TGCAGCGTTACCTTTGGACAGGGGGACTACAATGAGCAGTTCTTC
cdr3_aa: CSVTFGQGDYNEQFF

cdr3_length: 13
d_call: NA
j_call: TRBJ1-1
clone_size: NA
v_call: TRBV27
cdr3_nt: TGTGCCAGCAGTTTAGTATGGAAGTCTGAAGCTTTCTTT
cdr3_aa: CASSLVWKSEAFF

cdr3_length: 15
d_call: NA
j_call: TRBJ2-7
clone_size: NA
v_call: TRBV5-1
cdr3_nt: TGCGCCAGCAGCTCCTTCTGGGGTAGCTCCTACGAGCAGTACTTC
cdr3_aa: CASSSFWGSSYEQYF

cdr3_length: 16
d_call: NA
j_call: TRBJ2-7
clone_size: many
v_call: TRBV19
cdr3_nt: TGTGCCAGTAGTATTAACACAGGGTCGATTACCTACGAGCAGTACTTC
cdr3_aa: CASSINTGSITYEQYF

cdr3_length: 16
d_call: NA
j_call: TRBJ1-3
clone_size: NA
v_call: TRBV4-1
cdr3_nt: TGCGCCAGCAGGCTAAATGAGCAGGGTTCAGGAAACACCATATATTTT
cdr3_aa: CASRLNEQGSGNTIYF

cdr3_length: 15
d_call: NA
j_call: TRBJ1-1
clone_size: NA
v_call: TRBV19
cdr3_nt: TGTGCCAGTAGTCGGTCCTCGCTCCAGAACACTGAAGCTTTCTTT
cdr3_aa: CASSRSSLQNTEAFF

cdr3_length: 16
d_call: TRBD2
j_call: TRBJ2-3
clone_size: NA
v_call: TRBV5-6
cdr3_nt: TGTGCCAGCAGCCCAGGACTAGCGGCTAGCACAGATACGCAGTATTTT
cdr3_aa: CASSPGLAASTDTQYF

cdr3_length: 14
d_call: TRBD2
j_call: TRBJ2-1
clone_size: NA
v_call: TRBV28
cdr3_nt: TGTGCCAGCAGTTTAGCTAGCGGGGGGTATGAGCAGTTCTTC
cdr3_aa: CASSLASGGYEQFF

cdr3_length: 16
d_call: TRBD1
j_call: TRBJ2-6
clone_size: many
v_call: TRBV15
cdr3_nt: TGTGCCACCAGCAGAGAAAGGGGGCATGGGGCCAACGTCCTGACTTTC
cdr3_aa: CATSRERGHGANVLTF

cdr3_length: 15
d_call: NA
j_call: TRBJ2-2
clone_size: NA
v_call: TRBV5-1
cdr3_nt: TGCGCCAGCAGCTTGAAGGCCGTGAACACCGGGGAGCTGTTTTTT
cdr3_aa: CASSLKAVNTGELFF

cdr3_length: 14
d_call: NA
j_call: TRBJ2-7
clone_size: few
v_call: TRBV7-6
cdr3_nt: TGTGCCAGCAGCCGGGCTAGCGATTCCGGAAAGCAGTACTTC
cdr3_aa: CASSRASDSGKQYF

cdr3_length: 19
d_call: NA
j_call: TRBJ1-2
clone_size: NA
v_call: TRBV19
cdr3_nt: TGTGCCAGTAGTATCTGGTTGAGGACCGGACTGACCGAGAGCTATGGCTACACCTTC
cdr3_aa: CASSIWLRTGLTESYGYTF

cdr3_length: 16
d_call: TRBD1
j_call: TRBJ1-6
clone_size: few
v_call: TRBV30
cdr3_nt: TGTGCCTGGAGTGTCTACGGGACAGACTATAATTCACCCCTCCACTTT
cdr3_aa: CAWSVYGTDYNSPLHF

cdr3_length: 16
d_call: TRBD2
j_call: TRBJ2-7
clone_size: few
v_call: TRBV30
cdr3_nt: TGTGCCTGGAGTGAAGAAGCGGGAGCACACTCCTACGAGCAGTACTTC
cdr3_aa: CAWSEEAGAHSYEQYF

cdr3_length: 16
d_call: TRBD2
j_call: TRBJ2-4
clone_size: NA
v_call: TRBV11-2
cdr3_nt: TGTGCCAGCAGCTCTAGGACGGGGGGAGCCAAAAACATTCAGTACTTC
cdr3_aa: CASSSRTGGAKNIQYF

cdr3_length: 13
d_call: NA
j_call: TRBJ2-1
clone_size: few
v_call: TRBV6-4
cdr3_nt: TGTGCCAGCAGTGAAACCGACAGGCATGAGCAGTTCTTC
cdr3_aa: CASSETDRHEQFF

cdr3_length: 19
d_call: TRBD1
j_call: TRBJ1-4
clone_size: NA
v_call: TRBV13
cdr3_nt: TGTGCCAGCAGCTGGCGGGGGGCAGGGGGAGGACCAACTAATGAAAAACTGTTTTTT
cdr3_aa: CASSWRGAGGGPTNEKLFF

cdr3_length: 18
d_call: NA
j_call: TRBJ2-6
clone_size: NA
v_call: TRBV14
cdr3_nt: TGTGCCAGCAGCCTCCGAAGGGCAGGAAGCTCTGGGGCCAACGTCCTGACTTTC
cdr3_aa: CASSLRRAGSSGANVLTF

cdr3_length: 11
d_call: NA
j_call: TRBJ2-7
clone_size: NA
v_call: TRBV28
cdr3_nt: TGTGCCGGGGACCCCTTTAGGGAGCAGTACTTC
cdr3_aa: CAGDPFREQYF

cdr3_length: 15
d_call: NA
j_call: TRBJ1-1
clone_size: NA
v_call: TRBV6-5
cdr3_nt: TGTGCCAGCAGTTACTCGTTGGGCGGGAACACTGAAGCTTTCTTT
cdr3_aa: CASSYSLGGNTEAFF

cdr3_length: 11
d_call: NA
j_call: TRBJ2-5
clone_size: NA
v_call: TRBV29-1
cdr3_nt: TGCAGCGCCCAGGGGATAGAGACCCAGTACTTC
cdr3_aa: CSAQGIETQYF

cdr3_length: 15
d_call: TRBD1
j_call: TRBJ2-7
clone_size: once
v_call: TRBV19
cdr3_nt: TGTGCCAGTAGTAGAACGGGGACAGGGCCCTACGAGCAGTACTTC
cdr3_aa: CASSRTGTGPYEQYF

cdr3_length: 16
d_call: NA
j_call: TRBJ2-6
clone_size: NA
v_call: TRBV7-2
cdr3_nt: TGTGCCAGCAGCGTAGGTTGGAGCTCTGGGGCCAACGTCCTGACTTTC
cdr3_aa: CASSVGWSSGANVLTF

cdr3_length: 13
d_call: TRBD2
j_call: TRBJ2-5
clone_size: NA
v_call: TRBV19
cdr3_nt: TGTGCCAGTCGCCCGGGGGGGGTGGAGACCCAGTACTTC
cdr3_aa: CASRPGGVETQYF

cdr3_length: 14
d_call: TRBD2
j_call: TRBJ2-7
clone_size: NA
v_call: TRBV25-1
cdr3_nt: TGTGCCAGCAGCCAAGCGGGAGCTTCGTTCGAGCAGTACTTC
cdr3_aa: CASSQAGASFEQYF

cdr3_length: 15
d_call: TRBD1
j_call: TRBJ1-2
clone_size: NA
v_call: TRBV7-9
cdr3_nt: TGTGCCAGCAGCGCATACAGGGGAGAAGGGGATGGCTACACCTTC
cdr3_aa: CASSAYRGEGDGYTF

cdr3_length: 16
d_call: TRBD2
j_call: TRBJ2-5
clone_size: NA
v_call: TRBV30
cdr3_nt: TGTGCCTGCCCCTACCAAATAGCGGGGGAGCAAGAGACCCAGTACTTC
cdr3_aa: CACPYQIAGEQETQYF

cdr3_length: 14
d_call: TRBD1
j_call: TRBJ1-2
clone_size: NA
v_call: TRBV6-6
cdr3_nt: TGTGCCAGCAGCGTCGGACAGGGAGGCTATGGCTACACCTTC
cdr3_aa: CASSVGQGGYGYTF

cdr3_length: 15
d_call: TRBD1
j_call: TRBJ2-7
clone_size: NA
v_call: TRBV11-2
cdr3_nt: TGTGCCAGCAGCTTAGAAGGACAGGGCGTCAACGAGCAGTACTTC
cdr3_aa: CASSLEGQGVNEQYF

cdr3_length: 19
d_call: NA
j_call: TRBJ2-4
clone_size: NA
v_call: TRBV19
cdr3_nt: TGTGCCAGTAGTGGATCCGAGACGTATCCCCGATGGGCCAAAAACATTCAGTACTTC
cdr3_aa: CASSGSETYPRWAKNIQYF

cdr3_length: 12
d_call: NA
j_call: TRBJ2-7
clone_size: few
v_call: TRBV9
cdr3_nt: TGTGCCAGCAGTTCCGACGGGTACGAGCAGTACTTC
cdr3_aa: CASSSDGYEQYF

cdr3_length: 18
d_call: TRBD1
j_call: TRBJ1-1
clone_size: once
v_call: TRBV7-2
cdr3_nt: TGTGCCAGCAGCTTAGCGCTCTTGAGGGGCAGGGGGCCCCCTGAAGCTTTCTTT
cdr3_aa: CASSLALLRGRGPPEAFF

cdr3_length: 15
d_call: NA
j_call: TRBJ2-3
clone_size: few
v_call: TRBV19
cdr3_nt: TGTGCCAGTAGTATAGTGCCTAGCCCCGCAGATACGCAGTATTTT
cdr3_aa: CASSIVPSPADTQYF

cdr3_length: 16
d_call: TRBD2
j_call: TRBJ2-7
clone_size: NA
v_call: TRBV2
cdr3_nt: TGTGCCAGCAGTCCCACTAGCGGAGAGATCTCCTACGAGCAGTACTTC
cdr3_aa: CASSPTSGEISYEQYF

cdr3_length: 11
d_call: NA
j_call: TRBJ1-2
clone_size: few
v_call: TRBV29-1
cdr3_nt: TGCAGCGTTGTCGAAGCTTATGGCTACACCTTC
cdr3_aa: CSVVEAYGYTF

cdr3_length: 14
d_call: NA
j_call: TRBJ1-4
clone_size: few
v_call: TRBV15
cdr3_nt: TGTGCCACCAGCGGAAACAGGGAAAACGAAAAACTGTTTTTT
cdr3_aa: CATSGNRENEKLFF

cdr3_length: 16
d_call: TRBD2
j_call: TRBJ2-1
clone_size: NA
v_call: TRBV6-4
cdr3_nt: TGTGCCAGCAGTGAGTCCGGGACTAGCGGGTCAAATGAGCAGTTCTTC
cdr3_aa: CASSESGTSGSNEQFF

cdr3_length: 15
d_call: TRBD2
j_call: TRBJ2-3
clone_size: NA
v_call: TRBV6-4
cdr3_nt: TGTGCCAGCGCCAGAAGCGGGACGTTCACAGATACGCAGTATTTT
cdr3_aa: CASARSGTFTDTQYF

cdr3_length: 18
d_call: NA
j_call: TRBJ2-7
clone_size: NA
v_call: TRBV5-1
cdr3_nt: TGCGCCAGCAGCTTGGCCCCAGGGTGGGGACCCACGTCAAACGAGCAGTACTTC
cdr3_aa: CASSLAPGWGPTSNEQYF

cdr3_length: 14
d_call: NA
j_call: TRBJ1-4
clone_size: NA
v_call: TRBV19
cdr3_nt: TGTGCCAGTAGTATCGAGAGCTTAAATGAAAAACTGTTTTTT
cdr3_aa: CASSIESLNEKLFF